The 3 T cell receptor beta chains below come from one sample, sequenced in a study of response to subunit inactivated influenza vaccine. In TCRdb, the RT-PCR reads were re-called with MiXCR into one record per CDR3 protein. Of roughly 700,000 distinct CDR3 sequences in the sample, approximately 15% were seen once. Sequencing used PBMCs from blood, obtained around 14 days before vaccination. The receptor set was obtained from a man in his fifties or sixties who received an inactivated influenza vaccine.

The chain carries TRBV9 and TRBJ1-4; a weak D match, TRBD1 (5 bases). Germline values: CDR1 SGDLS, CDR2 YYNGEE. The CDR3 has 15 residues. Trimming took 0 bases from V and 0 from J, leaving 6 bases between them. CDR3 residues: CASSVGQTTNEKLFF. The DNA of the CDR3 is TGTGCCAGCAGCGTAGGACAGACAACTAATGAAAAACTGTTTTTT.

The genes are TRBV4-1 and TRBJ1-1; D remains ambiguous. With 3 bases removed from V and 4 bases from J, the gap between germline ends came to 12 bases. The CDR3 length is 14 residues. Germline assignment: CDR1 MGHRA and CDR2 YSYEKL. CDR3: CASSQGWAGTEAFF. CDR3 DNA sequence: TGCGCCAGCAGCCAGGGCTGGGCGGGCACTGAAGCTTTCTTT.

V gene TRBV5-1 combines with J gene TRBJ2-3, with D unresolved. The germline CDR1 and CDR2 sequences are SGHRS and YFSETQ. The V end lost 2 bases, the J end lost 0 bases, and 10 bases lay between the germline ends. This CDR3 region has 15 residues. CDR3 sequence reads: CASSFRNPSTDTQYF. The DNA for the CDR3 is TGCGCCAGCAGCTTCCGAAATCCTAGCACAGATACGCAGTATTTT.